This passage covers 20 T cell receptor beta chains from one sample sequenced in a study of PD-L1 blockade in urothelial cancer. The table came from immunoSEQ multiplex PCR; TCRdb's copy has only in-frame clones and leaves some out. The repertoire consists of 130,000 or so clones, with 65% to 85% occurring once and the leading ten covering 3.2%. Time point described: pretreatment peripheral blood. The specimen comprised PBMCs, sampled around atezolizumab (anti-PD-L1) treatment. These receptors originate from a man aged 45-65 years with urothelial cancer.

This sequence joins TRBV7-9 and TRBJ1-2; no clear D. CDR3 length: 14 residues. V was cut by 8 bases and J by 4 bases, with 17 bases left in between. Germline assignment: CDR1 SEHNR and CDR2 FQNEAQ (reference sequence). CDR3 amino acids: CASRPSSAGYGYTF. CDR3 nucleotides: TGTGCCAGCCGACCTTCGAGCGCTGGCTATGGCTACACCTTC.

This rearrangement joins TRBV7-2 to TRBJ2-6; D perhaps matches TRBD1 (5 bases). The CDR3 covers 14 residues. Per germline, CDR1 SGHTA and CDR2 FQGNSA. Trimming shortened V by 8 bases and J by 5 bases, and 13 bases separated the two germline ends. CDR3 nucleotide sequence: TGTGCCAGCTCTGACAGATGGAGGGCCAACGTCCTGACTTTC. Protein product: CASSDRWRANVLTF.

This chain uses TRBV9 with TRBJ2-2; 16 nucleotides match TRBD2. V lost 3 bases to trimming and J lost 4 bases; unmatched junction nucleotides: 9. This CDR3 region has 19 residues. Germline values: CDR1 SGDLS, CDR2 YYNGEE. The CDR3 region is CASSAGTSGRAGGTGELFF. The CDR3 region has the DNA TGTGCCAGCAGCGCAGGGACTAGCGGGAGGGCCGGTGGCACCGGGGAGCTGTTTTTT. Variable domain in full (rest from reference TRBV9 and TRBJ2-2): DSGVTQTPKHLITATGQRVTLRCSPRSGDLSVYWYQQSLDQGLQFLIQYYNGEERAKGNILERFSAQQFPDLHSELNLSSLELGDSALYFCASSAGTSGRAGGTGELFFGEGSRLTVL.

V gene TRBV6-5 combines with J gene TRBJ1-1; 7 bases line up with TRBD1. Trimming cost V 0 bases and J 1 base; bases outside gene matches: 2. The CDR3 runs 15 residues. Germline loops: CDR1 MNHEY, CDR2 SVGAGI. The CDR3 DNA follows: TGTGCCAGCAGTTACTCGGGGACAGCGAACACTGAAGCTTTCTTT. Translating gives CASSYSGTANTEAFF.

The rearrangement joins TRBV19 to TRBJ2-7; D possibly corresponds to TRBD2 (5 bases). V was clipped by 5 bases and J by 3 bases, with 11 bases between them. Germline loops: CDR1 LNHDA, CDR2 SQIVND (reference sequence). The CDR3 is made up of 13 amino acids. CDR3 coding DNA: TGTGCCAGTAGTCTCGGACTGAGCTACGAGCAGTACTTC. This encodes CASSLGLSYEQYF.

This clone was seen a handful of times. The rearrangement uses TRBV21-1 and TRBJ2-7; the D call in the table, TRBD1, was not verified against the DNA. TRBV21-1 is shown as a pseudogene. The CDR3 spans 19 residues. CDR3 sequence: CASSKARDRGYEITYEQYF. The CDR3 DNA sequence: TGTGCCAGCAGCAAAGCCCGGGACAGGGGTTATGAGATCACCTACGAGCAGTACTTC.

This chain links TRBV4-1 with TRBJ1-5; TRBD1 might be the D (5 bases). Germline V gene sequence: CDR1 MGHRA, CDR2 YSYEKL. V shed 4 bases and J shed 2 bases, with 18 bases lying between them. The CDR3 is 17 amino acids. CDR3 DNA: TGCGCCAGCAGCCTATACGGGGGATCGGAGGGCAATCAGCCCCAGCATTTT. Protein sequence: CASSLYGGSEGNQPQHF.

This chain links TRBV15 with TRBJ2-7; TRBD2 might be the D (5 bases). This CDR3 has 14 amino acids. Trimming took 0 bases from V and 5 from J, leaving 11 bases between them. Germline CDR1 LNHNV, CDR2 YYDKDF (reference sequence). The CDR3 nucleotides are TGTGCCACCAGCAGAGAGAGGGTTGCGGACGAGCAGTACTTC. This encodes CATSRERVADEQYF.

This chain links TRBV28 with TRBJ2-7; D unresolved. The CDR3 is 11 amino acids. Germline loops: CDR1 MDHEN, CDR2 SYDVKM. With 2 bases removed from V and 6 bases from J, the gap between germline ends came to 5 bases. The CDR3 loop is CASSLHGEQYF. The CDR3 nucleotides are TGTGCCAGCAGTTTACACGGCGAGCAGTACTTC.

The chain links TRBV7-3 to TRBJ2-7; 7 bases line up with TRBD2. V dropped 2 bases and J dropped 5; count of bases not matched to a gene: 9. The germline V gene encodes CDR1 SGHTA and CDR2 FQGTGA. The CDR3 spans 15 residues. The CDR3 reads CASSLQRTRAHEQYF. The CDR3 DNA follows: TGTGCCAGCAGCTTACAGAGGACTAGGGCCCACGAGCAGTACTTC.

V is TRBV7-2 and J is TRBJ1-6, with D unclear. Trimming removed 2 bases at V and 7 bases at J, with 6 bases between. The CDR3 has 13 amino acids. Looked up from germline, CDR1 is SGHTA and CDR2 is FQGNSA. The CDR3 sequence is CASSLTRNSPLHF. CDR3 sequence (DNA): TGTGCCAGCAGCTTAACCCGGAATTCACCCCTCCACTTT.

V usage is TRBV5-1 and J usage is TRBJ2-7, with 10 bases that match TRBD2. The V gene's germline CDR1 is SGHRS and CDR2 YFSETQ. V was pared by 0 bases and J by 0 bases, with 12 bases of the junction left unmatched. The CDR3 totals 19 residues. CDR3 DNA sequence: TGCGCCAGCAGCTTGGCTGCAGCGGGAGGGTTAGTCTCCTCCTACGAGCAGTACTTC. This encodes CASSLAAAGGLVSSYEQYF.

As regards this clone: Other DNA variants within this sample encode the same CDR3. The gene calls are TRBV30 and TRBJ1-5; possible D gene TRBD1, 5 bases. Trimming shortened V by 0 bases and J by 4 bases, and 7 bases separated the two germline ends. CDR1 is GTSNPN, CDR2 SVGIG, per germline (reference sequence). The length of the CDR3 is 13 residues. CDR3 DNA sequence: TGTGCCTGGAGTGTGCAGGGTAATCAGCCCCAGCATTTT. Residues: CAWSVQGNQPQHF.

V usage is TRBV9 and J usage is TRBJ2-3; 7 bases match TRBD1. Germline V gene data show CDR1 as SGDLS and CDR2 as YYNGEE. Losses at the gene ends were 4 bases for V and 2 bases for J; bases not matched to a gene: 7. The CDR3 contains 15 residues. The CDR3 bases are TGTGCCAGCAGCCCCTTAGGGGGCTTCACAGATACGCAGTATTTT. It specifies CASSPLGGFTDTQYF.

V is TRBV5-5 and J is TRBJ2-7, with no clear D. Germline V gives CDR1 SGHKS, CDR2 YYEKEE (reference sequence). Trimming shortened V by 0 bases and J by 3 bases, and 10 bases separated the two germline ends. The CDR3 contains 14 residues. The CDR3 loop is CASSLVVGDYEQYF. In nucleotides, the CDR3 is TGTGCCAGCAGCTTGGTGGTCGGAGACTACGAGCAGTACTTC.

The gene calls are TRBV7-9 and TRBJ2-2; D is possibly TRBD1 (5 bases). V lost 5 bases, J lost 1 base, and 8 bases lay in between. The CDR3 is 14 residues long. Germline lookup yields CDR1 SEHNR and CDR2 FQNEAQ (reference sequence). In DNA form, the CDR3 reads TGTGCCAGCAGCCTGACAGAGAACACCGGGGAGCTGTTTTTT. Translating it yields CASSLTENTGELFF.

The chain joins TRBV9 to TRBJ2-1; D unresolved. V lost 0 bases, J lost 1 base, and 8 bases lay in between. CDR3 length equals 15 residues. Germline V gives CDR1 SGDLS, CDR2 YYNGEE. CDR3 nucleotides: TGTGCCAGCAGCGTAGAAACAGCTTCCTACAATGAGCAGTTCTTC. It specifies CASSVETASYNEQFF.

The chain joins TRBV2 to TRBJ2-3, with 7 bases fitting TRBD1. Germline V gene data show CDR1 as SNHLY and CDR2 as FYNNEI. V shed 10 bases, J shed 6 bases, and the junction held 10 bases outside the gene matches. The CDR3 totals 13 residues. The CDR3 spells CAKTGEASDTQYF. The DNA for the CDR3 is TGTGCCAAAACAGGGGAAGCATCGGATACGCAGTATTTT.

This clone came up once. The chain carries TRBV11-2 and TRBJ2-7; perhaps TRBD1 as D (5 bases). CDR3 length: 16 residues. Deletions cut 6 bases from V and 7 bases from J, with 25 bases between. Per germline, CDR1 SGHAT and CDR2 FQNNGV. CDR3 sequence (DNA): TGTGCCAGCAGGCCCCTAGGTTGGGGCCAGATAGGGGAGCAGTACTTC. Its protein product is CASRPLGWGQIGEQYF.

This rearrangement joins TRBV7-3 to TRBJ1-1; no firm D call. Germline V gene data show CDR1 as SGHTA and CDR2 as FQGTGA. The CDR3 runs 15 residues. V dropped 6 bases and J dropped 4 bases, with 18 bases sitting between them. The CDR3 sequence is CASRGGGREGTEAFF. As DNA, the CDR3 is TGTGCCAGCAGGGGCGGAGGGCGCGAAGGCACTGAAGCTTTCTTT.